This T cell receptor beta chain was documented in a study of technical replicates of blood from several donors. This CDR3 contains 15 residues. The V and J ends lost 5 bases and 9 bases respectively, with 20 bases between them. Germline loops: CDR1 SEHNR, CDR2 FQNEAQ (reference sequence). Data came from immunoSEQ multiplex PCR; TCRdb stores just in-frame clones and leaves some out. The sample shows around 15,000 clones, around 90% of them seen only once. The J gene is TRBJ2-1, the V gene TRBV7-9; a weak D match, TRBD2 (6 bases). Specimen: PBMCs. This TCR came from a human donor in good health. The CDR3 DNA is TGTGCCAGCAGCCCAACCGGGAGCGGTTTTGGTGAGCAGTTCTTC. It encodes CASSPTGSGFGEQFF.